These 27 T cell receptor beta chains were sequenced from one sample in a study of OX40 agonist ivuxolimab in advanced cancers. Sequencing was performed with immunoSEQ multiplex PCR; in TCRdb, only in-frame clones are kept and a portion is missing. Altogether about 79,000 clones are present, 80% to 95% being singletons, with the ten largest covering approximately 0.5%. The specimen was CD4+ or CD8+ T cells sorted from blood, collected in a trial of the OX40 agonist ivuxolimab. These receptors were obtained from an adult with an advanced solid tumor such as melanoma, head and neck, liver or kidney cancer.

The genes are TRBV11-2 and TRBJ2-1; D call uncertain. Trimming took off 0 bases at V and 0 bases at J, with 6 bases between the two ends. The CDR3 loop spans 15 amino acids. Germline CDR1 SGHAT, CDR2 FQNNGV. The CDR3 spells CASSLEAFSYNEQFF. The CDR3 bases are TGTGCCAGCAGCTTAGAAGCCTTCTCCTACAATGAGCAGTTCTTC.

V and J are TRBV19 and TRBJ2-3, with TRBD2 matching 8 bases. After removal of 6 bases from V and 4 bases from J, the junction contained 9 bases not matched to a gene. Germline V gene lookup returns CDR1 LNHDA and CDR2 SQIVND (reference sequence). This CDR3 has 15 residues. In nucleotides, the CDR3 is TGTGCCAGTAGCCTCCGAGGACTAGCCCCAGATACGCAGTATTTT. As protein: CASSLRGLAPDTQYF.

The chain combines TRBV14 with TRBJ2-5; 8 bases map to TRBD1. This CDR3 contains 15 residues. V lost 1 base and J lost 3; bases outside the gene matches: 4. CDR1 is SGHDN and CDR2 is FVKESK in the germline V gene. DNA for the CDR3: TGTGCCAGCAGCCAAGTAGGGACAGGAAAAGAGACCCAGTACTTC. Protein: CASSQVGTGKETQYF.

This chain links TRBV7-5 with TRBJ2-1; the D call TRBD1 from the table was never checked on the DNA. TRBV7-5 is noted as a pseudogene. CDR3 length: 17 residues. The CDR3 region is CARSRNPGQGSYNEQFF. CDR3 coding DNA: TGTGCCAGAAGCCGAAATCCGGGACAGGGCTCCTACAATGAGCAGTTCTTC.

This clone appeared once. V gene TRBV5-1 combines with J gene TRBJ1-4, with D perhaps TRBD1 (6 bases). There are 19 residues in the CDR3. The germline gives CDR1 SGHRS, CDR2 YFSETQ. Trimming cost V 1 base and J 0 bases, with 19 bases left between them. CDR3 coding DNA: TGCGCCAGCAGCTTGTCTTCAGGGGAACTTCGATCAACTAATGAAAAACTGTTTTTT. Its translation is CASSLSSGELRSTNEKLFF. Supplemented by reference TRBV5-1 and TRBJ1-4, the full variable domain reads KAGVTQTPRYLIKTRGQQVTLSCSPISGHRSVSWYQQTPGQGLQFLFEYFSETQRNKGNFPGRFSGRQFSNSRSEMNVSTLELGDSALYLCASSLSSGELRSTNEKLFFGSGTQLSVL.

This rearrangement joins TRBV10-3 to TRBJ2-1; 11 nucleotides align to TRBD2. The junction had 4 bases not matched to a gene; V was cut back by 6 bases and J by 3 bases. The CDR3 covers 15 residues. CDR1 and CDR2 from the germline V gene are ENHRY and SYGVKD. DNA for the CDR3: TGTGCCATCAGCCTAGGACTAGCGGGCTACAATGAGCAGTTCTTC. Its protein product is CAISLGLAGYNEQFF.

The chain joins TRBV10-3 to TRBJ2-3; perhaps TRBD1 as D (6 bases). Per germline, CDR1 ENHRY and CDR2 SYGVKD. V dropped 6 bases and J dropped 4 bases, with 14 bases sitting between them. The CDR3 is 14 amino acids. The CDR3 here is CAIRQGMDADTQYF. The CDR3 DNA sequence: TGTGCCATCAGGCAGGGGATGGACGCAGATACGCAGTATTTT.

The V and J genes are TRBV1 and TRBJ2-7; TRBD2 is taken as the D call from the table, unchecked against the DNA. TRBV1 is termed a pseudogene. CDR3 length: 17 residues. The CDR3 protein is CTSSQDPLAGRMYEQYF. The CDR3 DNA is TGCACCAGCAGCCAAGATCCCCTAGCGGGACGTATGTACGAGCAGTACTTC.

The chain has TRBV27 and TRBJ2-5; 8 bases are shared with TRBD2. The CDR3 totals 13 residues. Per the germline V gene, CDR1 is MNHEY and CDR2 is SMNVEV (reference sequence). J was trimmed by 5 bases and V by 6 bases; bases with no gene match: 5. Here the CDR3 DNA reads TGTGCCAGCAGAAAAGGACTAGCCGAGACCCAGTACTTC. Translated, it gives CASRKGLAETQYF.

The V call is TRBV27, the J call TRBJ2-7; D is perhaps TRBD1 or TRBD2 (5 bases each). Germline lookup yields CDR1 MNHEY and CDR2 SMNVEV (reference sequence). Trimming removed 7 bases from V and 1 base from J, with 17 bases in between. The CDR3 consists of 15 residues. In nucleotides, the CDR3 is TGTGCCAGCATAGGGTTTAGGGGACGGTCCTACGAGCAGTACTTC. Its translation is CASIGFRGRSYEQYF.

The rearrangement uses TRBV5-1 and TRBJ1-1, with D unresolved. Trimming removed 3 bases from V and 1 base from J, with 10 bases in between. Germline CDR1 SGHRS, CDR2 YFSETQ. CDR3 length: 14 amino acids. The CDR3 protein is CASSSEPRNTEAFF. The DNA of the CDR3 is TGCGCCAGCAGCTCCGAGCCAAGGAACACTGAAGCTTTCTTT.

The chain combines TRBV30 with TRBJ1-5; 7 positions match TRBD1. The CDR3 has 13 amino acids. Germline V CDR1 and CDR2: GTSNPN, SVGIG (reference sequence). J lost 7 bases, V lost 4 bases, and 7 bases had no gene match. The CDR3 here is CAWNRQGEQPQHF. For the CDR3, the DNA is TGTGCCTGGAACAGACAGGGAGAACAGCCCCAGCATTTT.

The chain combines TRBV25-1 with TRBJ2-2, with a possible D match to TRBD2 (5 bases). This CDR3 has 14 amino acids. CDR1 is MGHDK, CDR2 SYGVNS, per germline. Trimming stripped 0 bases from V and 7 bases from J, with 9 bases between. This chain's CDR3 is CASSEYAGNGELFF. The CDR3 bases are TGTGCCAGCAGTGAATACGCGGGCAACGGGGAGCTGTTTTTT.

V and J are TRBV9 and TRBJ2-1; TRBD1 is a possible D gene (6 bases). From germline, CDR1 is SGDLS and CDR2 YYNGEE. Trimming left V 4 bases short and J 7 bases short, with 21 bases between. The CDR3 extends over 16 amino acids. The CDR3 protein is CASSPQGFKARNEQFF. Written as DNA, the CDR3 is TGTGCCAGCAGCCCCCAGGGGTTTAAGGCCCGAAATGAGCAGTTCTTC.

The chain joins TRBV5-8 to TRBJ2-5, with D perhaps TRBD1 (6 bases). The CDR3 consists of 13 residues. From germline, CDR1 is SGHTS and CDR2 YDEGEE. The V end was cut by 0 bases, the J end by 4 bases, with 7 bases between. The CDR3 region has the DNA TGTGCCAGCAGCTTGGGAGGGGGAGAGACCCAGTACTTC. It translates to CASSLGGGETQYF.

The chain carries TRBV5-6 and TRBJ2-5; 7 nucleotides agree with TRBD2. V shed 4 bases, J shed 5 bases, and the junction held 11 bases outside the gene matches. Germline loops: CDR1 SGHDT, CDR2 YYEEEE. The CDR3 totals 15 residues. The CDR3: CASSLPRAGGETQYF. The CDR3 DNA sequence: TGTGCCAGCAGCCTCCCGCGTGCCGGGGGGGAGACCCAGTACTTC.

The V and J genes are TRBV19 and TRBJ2-4; 7 bases fit TRBD1. Germline V gene lookup returns CDR1 LNHDA and CDR2 SQIVND (reference sequence). J gave up 4 bases and V 5 bases, and 8 bases lay outside the gene matches. CDR3 length equals 15 residues. The CDR3 loop reads CASSPLQGTKNIQYF. CDR3 DNA: TGTGCCAGTAGTCCGCTACAGGGGACAAAAAACATTCAGTACTTC.

V and J are TRBV27 and TRBJ1-5; D is undetermined. Trimming removed 2 bases from V and 0 bases from J, with 11 bases in between. The germline V gene has CDR1 MNHEY and CDR2 SMNVEV (reference sequence). CDR3 length: 16 amino acids. This CDR3 reads CASSLSRADSNQPQHF. CDR3 in DNA: TGTGCCAGCAGTTTAAGCCGGGCGGATAGCAATCAGCCCCAGCATTTT.

In DNA form, the CDR3 reads TGTGCCAGCAGCACCTTTGCGGAAGACAATGAGCAGTTCTTC. Translation gives CASSTFAEDNEQFF. The chain recombines TRBV5-6 with TRBJ2-1; D call uncertain. Trimming took off 4 bases at V and 5 bases at J, with 13 bases between the two ends. The CDR3 is 14 amino acids. In germline, CDR1 is SGHDT, CDR2 YYEEEE.

This sequence joins TRBV4-3 and TRBJ2-7; D is uncertain. Trimming pared 0 bases from V and 2 bases from J, leaving 14 bases between. The CDR3 sequence is 16 residues long. The germline CDR1 and CDR2 sequences are LGHNA and YSLEER. CDR3 sequence: CASSQDNFLPTYEQYF. The CDR3 coding sequence is TGCGCCAGCAGCCAAGACAACTTCCTGCCGACCTACGAGCAGTACTTC.

The chain combines TRBV19 with TRBJ2-2; TRBD2 matches 8 bases. The CDR3 sequence is 15 residues long. The ends lost 8 bases at V and 1 base at J; junction bases unmatched: 6. CDR1 is LNHDA, CDR2 SQIVND, per germline (reference sequence). CDR3: CASLGLAGNTGELFF. The CDR3 region has the DNA TGTGCCAGTTTGGGGCTAGCGGGGAACACCGGGGAGCTGTTTTTT.

The chain carries TRBV7-3 and TRBJ2-1; 7 bases map to TRBD2. CDR3 length: 15 residues. CDR1 is SGHTA and CDR2 is FQGTGA in the germline V gene. With V trimmed by 5 bases and J by 4 bases, 8 bases remained unmatched. The CDR3 DNA reads TGTGCCAGCAGCCCTACTAGCGCCAATTACAATGAGCAGTTCTTC. Its translation: CASSPTSANYNEQFF.

The chain has TRBV7-9 and TRBJ1-5; D is unclear. The CDR3 is 11 residues long. Deletions cut 6 bases from V and 5 bases from J, with 5 bases between. CDR1 is SEHNR, CDR2 FQNEAQ, per germline (reference sequence). The CDR3 region has the DNA TGTGCCAGCAGGGGTTATCAGCCCCAGCATTTT. It specifies CASRGYQPQHF.

This chain links TRBV19 with TRBJ1-2; D perhaps matches TRBD1 (6 bases). Germline V CDR1 and CDR2: LNHDA, SQIVND (reference sequence). The V and J ends lost 4 bases and 4 bases respectively, with 16 bases between them. The CDR3 is made up of 15 amino acids. The CDR3: CASSTRWGLSYGYTF. Here the CDR3 DNA reads TGTGCCAGTAGTACCCGATGGGGGCTTAGCTATGGCTACACCTTC.

The rearrangement links TRBV7-3 to TRBJ2-3; maybe TRBD1 (5 bases). This CDR3 is built from 15 residues. Germline V gene data show CDR1 as SGHTA and CDR2 as FQGTGA. Trimming shortened V by 2 bases and J by 5 bases, and 14 bases separated the two germline ends. CDR3 protein: CASSLQGFAVDTQYF. The DNA of the CDR3 is TGTGCCAGCAGCTTACAGGGCTTCGCGGTAGATACGCAGTATTTT. Full variable domain (remainder filled in from reference TRBV7-3 and TRBJ2-3): GAGVSQTPSNKVTEKGKYVELRCDPISGHTALYWYRQSLGQGPEFLIYFQGTGAADDSGLPNDRFFAVRPEGSVSTLKIQRTERGDSAVYLCASSLQGFAVDTQYFGPGTRLTVL.

This clone was detected once. V is TRBV28 and J is TRBJ1-5; maybe TRBD1 (5 bases). The CDR3 extends over 15 amino acids. With 6 bases removed from V and 0 bases from J, the gap between germline ends came to 12 bases. Germline CDR1 and CDR2: MDHEN and SYDVKM. CDR3 DNA: TGTGCCAGCAGCCCTGACAGTTATAGCAATCAGCCCCAGCATTTT. Amino acid sequence: CASSPDSYSNQPQHF.

This clone was seen only once. J is TRBJ1-1 and V is TRBV5-1, with a weak D call TRBD1 (6 bases). This CDR3 comprises 13 residues. From germline, CDR1 is SGHRS and CDR2 YFSETQ. Trimming pared 4 bases from V and 5 bases from J, leaving 12 bases between. CDR3 region: CASSPQGFTEAFF. Here the CDR3 DNA reads TGCGCCAGCAGCCCACAGGGTTTTACTGAAGCTTTCTTT.